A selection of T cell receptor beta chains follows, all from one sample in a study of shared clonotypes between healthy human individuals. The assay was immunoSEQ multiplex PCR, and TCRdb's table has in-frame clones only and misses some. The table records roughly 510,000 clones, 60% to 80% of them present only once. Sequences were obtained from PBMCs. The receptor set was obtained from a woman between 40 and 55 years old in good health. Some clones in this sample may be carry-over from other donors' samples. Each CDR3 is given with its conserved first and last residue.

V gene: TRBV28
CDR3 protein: CASHPGQVYGYTF

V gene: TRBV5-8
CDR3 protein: CASNQGSAAGELFF

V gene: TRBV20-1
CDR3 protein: CSASGTYGYTF

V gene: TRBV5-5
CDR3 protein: CASSLTGEHGYTF

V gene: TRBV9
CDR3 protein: CASSGNRRQGAYEKLFF

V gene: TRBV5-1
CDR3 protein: CASSLGDWAAKNIQYF

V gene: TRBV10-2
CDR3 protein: CASSESIASGHNEQFF

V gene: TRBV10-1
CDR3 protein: CASRISGIPYNEQFF

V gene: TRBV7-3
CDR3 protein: CASSLYEGTEAFF

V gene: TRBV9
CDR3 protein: CASSVSGREVGTDTQYF

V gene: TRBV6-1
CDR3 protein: CASREILNQPQHF

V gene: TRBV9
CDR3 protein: CASSAISGANVLTF

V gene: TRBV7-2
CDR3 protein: CASSSDRRNGYTF

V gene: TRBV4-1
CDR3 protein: CASSSGTGSLRHYGYTF

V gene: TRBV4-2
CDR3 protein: CASSPTEFYEQFF

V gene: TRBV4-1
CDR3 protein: CASSQGQGDTQYF

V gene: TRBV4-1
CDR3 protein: CASSQDLDRSTGELFF

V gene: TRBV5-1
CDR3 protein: CASSPGTSGRAIDTQYF

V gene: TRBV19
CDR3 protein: CASTIGDTGELFF

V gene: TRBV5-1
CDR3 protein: CASSQGQGAGEQYF

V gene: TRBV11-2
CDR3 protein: CASSLGLGADTQYF

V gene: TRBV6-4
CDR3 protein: CASSGGQGDTDTQYF

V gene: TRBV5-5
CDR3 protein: CASSDRGRGNYGYTF

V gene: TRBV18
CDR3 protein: CANSPLGRDEQYF

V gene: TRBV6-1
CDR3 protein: CASTRQASYNEQFF

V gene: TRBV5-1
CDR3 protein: CASSLLLAGGSYEQYF

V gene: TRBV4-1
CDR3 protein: CASSQGSRRGTQYF

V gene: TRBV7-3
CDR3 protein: CASSLGGSSEQFF

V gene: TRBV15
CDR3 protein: CATSARVSADTQYF

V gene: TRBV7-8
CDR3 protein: CASSSFGGTQYF

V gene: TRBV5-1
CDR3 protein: CASRSGPGLAGKGGNEQFF

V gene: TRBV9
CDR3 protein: CASSVDPSGGYTDTQYF